This passage covers 16 T cell receptor beta chains from one sample sequenced in a study of OX40 agonist ivuxolimab in advanced cancers. Libraries were prepared through the immunoSEQ multiplex PCR assay. In its TCRdb copy, this immuneACCESS table keeps in-frame sequences only and misses some clones. Where compared with another copy, unresolved V genes explain less than half of these, and the others have no known cause. In all, the sample holds approximately 100,000 clones, and 90% of those were seen once. Around 0.31% of the sample is held by the ten biggest clonotypes. Source: CD4+ or CD8+ T cells sorted from blood, taken in a trial of the OX40 agonist ivuxolimab. The receptors here all came from an adult with an advanced solid tumor such as melanoma, head and neck, liver or kidney cancer.

The rearrangement joins TRBV7-3 to TRBJ2-2; 9 bases are shared with TRBD2. In germline, CDR1 is SGHTA, CDR2 FQGTGA. The ends lost 6 bases at V and 2 bases at J; junction bases unmatched: 7. CDR3 length equals 16 residues. In DNA, the CDR3 is TGTGCCAGCAGGACACCGGGACTAGCAAACACCGGGGAGCTGTTTTTT. Its translation is CASRTPGLANTGELFF.

The chain couples TRBV7-2 to TRBJ2-7, with TRBD2 as a possible D gene (6 bases). The CDR3 is 13 amino acids. Trimming cost V 4 bases and J 2 bases, with 9 bases left between them. From germline, CDR1 is SGHTA and CDR2 FQGNSA. The CDR3 region has the DNA TGTGCCAGCAGCTCAGGACTAACCTACGAGCAGTACTTC. Its protein is CASSSGLTYEQYF.

The chain recombines TRBV11-3 with TRBJ2-1; D call uncertain. CDR1 SGHNT and CDR2 YENEEA come from the germline V gene. The CDR3 totals 16 residues. The germline V and J ends were trimmed by 1 base and 9 bases, with 19 bases remaining between them. In DNA, the CDR3 is TGTGCCAGCAGCTTAGTGTATGGACGGTCCGGCAGTGAGCAGTTCTTC. It specifies CASSLVYGRSGSEQFF. The full variable domain, in which reference TRBV11-3 and TRBJ2-1 provide the parts outside the CDR3, is EAGVVQSPRYKIIEKKQPVAFWCNPISGHNTLYWYLQNLGQGPELLIRYENEEAVDDSQLPKDRFSAERLKGVDSTLKIQPAELGDSAVYLCASSLVYGRSGSEQFFGPGTRLTVL.

This chain connects TRBV5-1 to TRBJ2-3, with TRBD2 matching over 16 bases. CDR1 and CDR2 (germline): SGHRS, YFSETQ. This CDR3 is 18 amino acids long. The ends lost 0 bases at V and 2 bases at J; junction bases unmatched: 3. CDR3 protein: CASSLAGLAGGPTDTQYF. CDR3 nucleotide sequence: TGCGCCAGCAGCTTGGCGGGACTAGCGGGAGGGCCCACAGATACGCAGTATTTT.

The rearrangement links TRBV7-9 to TRBJ2-1; no clear D. The length of the CDR3 is 12 residues. V lost 0 bases and J 7 bases, leaving 4 bases between the germline ends. Germline V gene data show CDR1 as SEHNR and CDR2 as FQNEAQ (reference sequence). CDR3 in amino acids: CASSLAENEQFF. CDR3 bases: TGTGCCAGCAGCTTAGCGGAAAATGAGCAGTTCTTC.

The rearrangement uses TRBV7-8 and TRBJ1-2; D unresolved. Germline loops: CDR1 SGHVS, CDR2 FQNEAQ. V was trimmed by 1 base and J by 8 bases, leaving 11 bases between them. The CDR3 has 13 residues. The CDR3 region has the DNA TGTGCCAGCAGCTTAGTGGAGGGTGGAGGCTACACCTTC. It specifies CASSLVEGGGYTF.

CDR3 loop: CASSLRGSNIQYF. CDR3 sequence (DNA): TGTGCCAGCAGCTTGAGGGGGTCGAACATTCAGTACTTC. This rearrangement joins TRBV5-4 to TRBJ2-4; tentative D call: TRBD1 (6 bases). The CDR3 contains 13 residues. The germline gives CDR1 SGHNT, CDR2 YYREEE (reference sequence). Trimming stripped 1 base from V and 7 bases from J, with 9 bases between. Full variable domain (rest looked up from reference TRBV5-4 and TRBJ2-4): ETGVTQSPTHLIKTRGQQVTLRCSSQSGHNTVSWYQQALGQGPQFIFQYYREEENGRGNFPPRFSGLQFPNYSSELNVNALELDDSALYLCASSLRGSNIQYFGAGTRLSVL.

This clone was found once. This sequence joins TRBV10-1 and TRBJ2-1, with 9 bases matching TRBD2. The CDR3 has 23 amino acids. Losses at the gene ends were 4 bases for V and 2 bases for J; bases not matched to a gene: 27. Looked up from germline, CDR1 is WNHNN and CDR2 is SYGVQD (reference sequence). DNA of the CDR3: TGCGCCAGCAGTGTTGGAAAGGGGGTAGGAATGCGGGAGGGCCTGAGTCCCTACAATGAGCAGTTCTTC. This translates into CASSVGKGVGMREGLSPYNEQFF.

With respect to this clone: Sequence at one end of the junction differs from germline and may be a read error. This chain connects TRBV7-7 to TRBJ2-5; 8 bases are shared with TRBD2. This CDR3 region has 16 residues. Germline CDR1 reads SSHAT; CDR2 reads FNYEAQ (reference sequence). In nucleotides, the CDR3 is TGTGCCAGTAGCTATGGGCGGGGGGCGCGTATGGAGACCCAGTACTTC. This codes for CASSYGRGARMETQYF.

As to this clone: Other DNA sequences from this sample encode an identical CDR3 as well. The chain links TRBV5-1 to TRBJ2-7; D might be TRBD1 (7 bases). V was trimmed by 4 bases and J by 4 bases, leaving 15 bases between them. Germline lookup yields CDR1 SGHRS and CDR2 YFSETQ. The CDR3 consists of 14 residues. The CDR3 protein is CASSPGQGGYEQYF. DNA of the CDR3: TGCGCCAGCAGCCCAGGCCAGGGGGGATACGAGCAGTACTTC.

This sequence joins TRBV11-2 and TRBJ2-6; 8 nucleotides align to TRBD1. The V and J ends lost 3 bases and 0 bases, in that order; junction bases with no gene match: 4. Germline V gene data show CDR1 as SGHAT and CDR2 as FQNNGV. The CDR3 covers 17 residues. CDR3 residues: CASSLGQVVSGANVLTF. CDR3 DNA sequence: TGTGCCAGCAGCTTGGGACAGGTTGTCTCTGGGGCCAACGTCCTGACTTTC.

The rearrangement links TRBV27 to TRBJ2-2; no firm D call. From germline, CDR1 is MNHEY and CDR2 SMNVEV (reference sequence). The CDR3 has 11 residues. V shed 6 bases and J shed 6 bases, with 5 bases lying between them. The CDR3 bases are TGTGCCAGCAGCCGAGCCGGGGAGCTGTTTTTT. This sequence encodes CASSRAGELFF.

The chain employs TRBV6-5 and TRBJ2-7; the match to TRBD2 covers 8 bases. Germline loops: CDR1 MNHEY, CDR2 SVGAGI. J was trimmed by 0 bases and V by 6 bases; bases with no gene match: 7. This CDR3 spans 15 amino acids. CDR3 sequence: CASRLSGGSSYEQYF. In DNA form, the CDR3 reads TGTGCCAGCAGATTAAGCGGGGGCAGCTCCTACGAGCAGTACTTC.

V and J are TRBV5-1 and TRBJ2-3; 9 bases align to TRBD1. The CDR3 has 15 residues. With 4 bases clipped from V and 2 bases from J, the junction kept 5 bases outside the gene matches. Per germline, CDR1 SGHRS and CDR2 YFSETQ. In DNA, the CDR3 is TGCGCCAGCAGCCTCCGGGACAGGGACACAGATACGCAGTATTTT. Its protein is CASSLRDRDTDTQYF.

The gene calls are TRBV25-1 and TRBJ2-1, with 8 positions matching TRBD2. The CDR3 has 14 residues. The V gene's germline CDR1 is MGHDK and CDR2 SYGVNS. The junction had 11 bases not matched to a gene; V was cut back by 10 bases and J by 6 bases. The CDR3 region is CATPPREDRNEQFF. CDR3 DNA: TGTGCCACCCCTCCGCGGGAGGACCGCAATGAGCAGTTCTTC.

This clone was found once. The CDR3 region is CASGLAGDTGELFF. The CDR3 nucleotides read TGTGCCAGCGGACTAGCGGGAGATACCGGGGAGCTGTTTTTT. The chain recombines TRBV5-4 with TRBJ2-2; 13 bases align to TRBD2. The ends lost 7 bases at V and 5 bases at J; junction bases unmatched: 2. Germline assignment: CDR1 SGHNT and CDR2 YYREEE (reference sequence). The CDR3 runs 14 residues.